These T cell receptor beta chains were read from a single sample in a study of blood T cell repertoires in COVID-19. Assay used: immunoSEQ multiplex PCR; TCRdb lists only in-frame clones, some missing. The table includes 250,000 or so clones, around 87% detected once. The sequencing input was peripheral blood. The receptors originated from a woman in her 40s who had recovered from COVID-19. Both conserved end residues are part of each CDR3. D genes are given only for firm matches. For some rows the clone size is stated as once, few or many, or as a class when expanded; others skip it.

d_gene | j_gene | abundance | v_gene | CDR3nt | CDR3aa
. | TRBJ1-1 | . | TRBV28 | TGTGCCAGCAGTTTCCGTGGACAGCTGAACACTGAAGCTTTCTTT | CASSFRGQLNTEAFF
TRBD1 | TRBJ1-2 | . | TRBV7-9 | TGTGCCAGCAGCATGGGACAGGGCGACTACACCTTC | CASSMGQGDYTF
TRBD1 | TRBJ1-1 | . | TRBV7-6 | TGTGCCAGCAGCACCCGGACAGGGGGCATGAACACTGAAGCTTTCTTT | CASSTRTGGMNTEAFF
. | TRBJ2-1 | . | TRBV4-3 | TGCGCCAGCAGCCAAGCCCTTGGACTATCCTCCTACAATGAGCAGTTCTTC | CASSQALGLSSYNEQFF
TRBD1 | TRBJ1-6 | . | TRBV7-9 | TGTGCCAGCAGCCCGACAGGGGCGCGGAATTCACCCCTCCACTTT | CASSPTGARNSPLHF
TRBD2 | TRBJ2-5 | . | TRBV7-2 | TGTGCCAGCAGCTTGACATTTTTCAGCGGGGGTACCAAAGGGAAGACCCAGTACTTC | CASSLTFFSGGTKGKTQYF
. | TRBJ1-4 | . | TRBV6-6 | TGTGCCAGCAGCCCATCCAGGGAAAAACTGTTTTTT | CASSPSREKLFF
TRBD1 | TRBJ1-1 | . | TRBV7-3 | TGTGCCAGCGCCCCCACCGGGACAGTTATTAGTGAAGCTTTCTTT | CASAPTGTVISEAFF
. | TRBJ1-5 | once | TRBV7-8 | TGTGCCAGCAGCTTTGGGCAGACAAGCAATCAGCCCCAGCATTTT | CASSFGQTSNQPQHF
. | TRBJ1-1 | . | TRBV5-1 | TGCGCCAGCAGCTTGGTGGGCTCAGGGAACACTGAAGCTTTCTTT | CASSLVGSGNTEAFF
. | TRBJ1-1 | . | TRBV3-1/TRBV3-2 | TGTGCCAGCAGCCAGTGGGCCCTGAACACTGAAGCTTTCTTT | CASSQWALNTEAFF
. | TRBJ1-2 | . | TRBV25-1 | TGTGCCAGCAGTGAGGGACATAACTATGGCTACACCTTC | CASSEGHNYGYTF
TRBD1 | TRBJ2-7 | . | TRBV7-6 | TGTGCCAGCCAGCTAGAAACAGGGGGCGAGCAGTACTTC | CASQLETGGEQYF
. | TRBJ1-4 | . | TRBV28 | TGTGCCAGCAAGGGTCAGGGTGAAAAACTGTTTTTT | CASKGQGEKLFF
TRBD1 | TRBJ2-5 | . | TRBV5-4 | TGTGCCAGCAGCAGAGACAGGGGCGAGACCCAGTACTTC | CASSRDRGETQYF
. | TRBJ1-6 | . | TRBV19 | TGTGCCAGTAGTATAGATGGCTCCCGTCCACCCCTCCACTTT | CASSIDGSRPPLHF
. | TRBJ1-2 | once | TRBV2 | TGTGCCAGCAGGGATGACACGGTCTATGGCTACACCTTC | CASRDDTVYGYTF
. | TRBJ2-7 | . | TRBV5-5 | TGTGCCAGCAGCAGAGGGACACCCTACGAGCAGTACTTC | CASSRGTPYEQYF
. | TRBJ1-1 | . | TRBV7-9 | TGTGCCAGCAGCTTGGATGAGGGTACTGAAGCTTTCTTT | CASSLDEGTEAFF
. | TRBJ2-7 | . | TRBV5-1 | TGCGCCAGCAGCTTCTTCTCCACATCCTACGAGCAGTACTTC | CASSFFSTSYEQYF
. | TRBJ1-1 | . | TRBV6-1 | TGTGCCAGCAGTGAGGGAGCCCTCCGAAGGACTGAAGCTTTCTTT | CASSEGALRRTEAFF
TRBD2 | TRBJ2-3 | once | TRBV5-1 | TGCGCCAGCAGCCGGACTAGCGGGGGCACAGATACGCAGTATTTT | CASSRTSGGTDTQYF
. | TRBJ2-1 | . | TRBV7-6 | TGTGCCAGCACAGCTTTGTTCGGGACTGACAGCAATGAGCAGTTCTTC | CASTALFGTDSNEQFF
. | TRBJ2-1 | . | TRBV9 | TGTGCCAGCAGCGTAGGCGGGGCTGAGCAGTTCTTC | CASSVGGAEQFF
TRBD1 | TRBJ2-7 | . | TRBV10-2 | TGCGCCAGCAGTTCAACTTATGGGACAGGCTACGAGCAGTACTTC | CASSSTYGTGYEQYF
. | TRBJ2-7 | . | TRBV19 | TGTGCCAGTAGCGACATCTACGAGCAGTACTTC | CASSDIYEQYF
TRBD1 | TRBJ2-6 | . | TRBV19 | TGTGCCAGTAGACCAGGGACAGCTGGGGCCAACGTCCTGACTTTC | CASRPGTAGANVLTF
. | TRBJ1-1 | . | TRBV13 | TGTGCCAGCAGCCCCGACGAGGCCGCTGAAGCTTTCTTT | CASSPDEAAEAFF
. | TRBJ1-1 | few | TRBV11-2 | TGTGCCAGCAGCTTCCCGGGGAACACTGAAGCTTTCTTT | CASSFPGNTEAFF
. | TRBJ2-3 | . | TRBV10-2 | TGCGCCAGCAGTGAGGGAGGGCTAGGGGGCACAGATACGCAGTATTTT | CASSEGGLGGTDTQYF
. | TRBJ1-2 | . | TRBV30 | TGTGCCTGGAAGGAAGGGGTCTATGGCTACACCTTC | CAWKEGVYGYTF
. | TRBJ2-4 | . | TRBV3-1/TRBV3-2 | TGTGCCAGCAGCCAAAACAGGGACATTCAGTACTTC | CASSQNRDIQYF